This is a list of T cell receptor beta chains from one sample in a study of T-cell memory formation after mild COVID-19. TCRdb itself ran the 5' RACE reads through MiXCR, one entry per CDR3 protein. The profile shows around 210,000 distinct CDR3 sequences, 9.5% of them singletons. Material: PBMCs or a T cell subset sorted from them (not recorded which). The receptors originated from a man aged 18 to 35 who had mild COVID-19 (a few samples of this study predate the infection). Cell type and time point are not known. The CDR3 runs from the conserved cysteine through the conserved F or W. A row's size may be missing; if present it is once, few, many or a size class.

clone_size,v_call,cdr3_aa
few,TRBV21-1,CASRTGKNQPQHF
many,TRBV7-6,CASSTTGQSLAQYF
medium-sized,TRBV3-1,CASSWGQGARQPQHF
many,TRBV12-3/TRBV12-4,CASSSGADSPLHF
few,TRBV5-1,CASSLSDRAWGYTF
.,TRBV20-1,CTPGIGDRSYEQYF
many,TRBV24-1,CATSDASGPADTQYF
few,TRBV20-1,CSASRAGEETQYF
large,TRBV7-9,CASSLVGTETQYF
.,TRBV5-1,CASSSPISGANVLTF
many,TRBV12-3/TRBV12-4,CASSLVTGTSYEQYF
few,TRBV9,CASSSGPLSNYGYTF
few,TRBV12-3/TRBV12-4,CASRLTGTGYTDTQYF
many,TRBV7-2,CASSLVGRVSYEQYF
.,TRBV7-9,CASSLESNYGYTF
.,TRBV18,CASSAGENTEAFF
.,TRBV7-2,CASSLFGVSGNTIYF
few,TRBV25-1,CASSEWAHNYGYTF